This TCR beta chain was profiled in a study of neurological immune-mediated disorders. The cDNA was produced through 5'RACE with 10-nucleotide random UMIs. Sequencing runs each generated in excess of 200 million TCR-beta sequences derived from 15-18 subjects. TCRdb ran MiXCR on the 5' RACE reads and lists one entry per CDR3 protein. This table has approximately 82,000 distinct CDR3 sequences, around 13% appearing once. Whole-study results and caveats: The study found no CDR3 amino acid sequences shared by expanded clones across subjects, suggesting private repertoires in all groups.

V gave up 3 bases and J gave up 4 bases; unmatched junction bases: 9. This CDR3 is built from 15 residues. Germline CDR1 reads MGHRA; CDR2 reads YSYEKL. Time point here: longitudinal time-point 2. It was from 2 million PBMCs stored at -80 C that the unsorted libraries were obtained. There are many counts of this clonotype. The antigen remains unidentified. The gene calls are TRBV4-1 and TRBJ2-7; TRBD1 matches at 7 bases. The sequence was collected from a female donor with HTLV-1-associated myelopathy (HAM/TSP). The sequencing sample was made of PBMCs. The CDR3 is CASSHTSQGRYEQYF. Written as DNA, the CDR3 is TGCGCCAGCAGCCATACTTCACAGGGGCGGTACGAGCAGTACTTC.